The T cell receptor (beta chain) described here comes from a study of blood T cells in healthy people across ages. Overall study findings and caveats: Not knowing donor CMV status may have confounded expanded clonotype changes. When set beside aged donors, long-lived donors presented more naive CD4+ cells and higher diversity.

Sample-barcoded 5' priming and a J-beta primer mix drove a second PCR of about 6 to 12 cycles. TCRdb processed the 5' RACE reads anew with MiXCR; each CDR3 protein has one entry. Of fewer than 2 million distinct CDR3 sequences in the sample, about two fifths were seen once. Every sample had a minimum of 7 million PBMCs isolated. This clonotype has a handful of counts. The antigen is undetermined. Trimming pared 4 bases from V and 6 bases from J, leaving 19 bases between. The germline V gene has CDR1 LGHNA and CDR2 YSLEER. The CDR3 extends over 16 amino acids. This receptor was obtained from a human donor in good health. The specimen sequenced was blood. V and J are TRBV4-3 and TRBJ2-1; a possible D gene is TRBD2 (6 bases). The chain's CDR3 is CASSPLIGSEGNEQFF. The CDR3 DNA is TGCGCCAGCAGCCCGTTAATAGGGTCGGAGGGCAATGAGCAGTTCTTC.